Listed below are T cell receptor beta chains from one sample, sequenced in a study of OX40 agonist ivuxolimab in advanced cancers. Clones were sequenced by immunoSEQ multiplex PCR, and TCRdb holds only the in-frame ones, with some missing. This sample has about 35,000 clones, with around 85% found just once. Sequences were derived from CD4+ or CD8+ T cells sorted from blood, sampled in a trial of the OX40 agonist ivuxolimab. Every receptor here comes from an adult with an advanced solid tumor such as melanoma, head and neck, liver or kidney cancer. The CDR3 runs from the conserved cysteine through the conserved F or W. The order of the fields is J gene, V gene, CDR3 protein.

j_gene: TRBJ1-5; v_gene: TRBV28; CDR3aa: CASRWTVSNQPQHF
j_gene: TRBJ2-3; v_gene: TRBV12-5; CDR3aa: CASGPYTDTQYF
j_gene: TRBJ2-2; v_gene: TRBV6-1; CDR3aa: CASSEGGRGGELFF
j_gene: TRBJ2-7; v_gene: TRBV7-9; CDR3aa: CASSLVAHEQYF
j_gene: TRBJ2-7; v_gene: TRBV7-9; CDR3aa: CASSLPGGEYEQYF
j_gene: TRBJ1-3; v_gene: TRBV7-6; CDR3aa: CASSELNTIYF
j_gene: TRBJ2-7; v_gene: TRBV7-8; CDR3aa: CASSLQGGKTYEQYF
j_gene: TRBJ2-5; v_gene: TRBV28; CDR3aa: CAGSLRVQETQYF
j_gene: TRBJ2-7; v_gene: TRBV7-6; CDR3aa: CASSLALGSSYEQYF
j_gene: TRBJ1-3; v_gene: TRBV30; CDR3aa: CAWKGSGNTIYF
j_gene: TRBJ1-6; v_gene: TRBV4-2; CDR3aa: CASSLFPRALDSPLHF
j_gene: TRBJ1-2; v_gene: TRBV6-6; CDR3aa: CASSFGGAYGYTF
j_gene: TRBJ1-1; v_gene: TRBV7-9; CDR3aa: CASSLGYDTEAFF
j_gene: TRBJ2-1; v_gene: TRBV10-2; CDR3aa: CASSESTSGSFFEQFF
j_gene: NA; v_gene: TRBV2; CDR3aa: CASSEAGTLSYEQYF
j_gene: TRBJ1-5; v_gene: TRBV19; CDR3aa: CASSLGTDQPQHF